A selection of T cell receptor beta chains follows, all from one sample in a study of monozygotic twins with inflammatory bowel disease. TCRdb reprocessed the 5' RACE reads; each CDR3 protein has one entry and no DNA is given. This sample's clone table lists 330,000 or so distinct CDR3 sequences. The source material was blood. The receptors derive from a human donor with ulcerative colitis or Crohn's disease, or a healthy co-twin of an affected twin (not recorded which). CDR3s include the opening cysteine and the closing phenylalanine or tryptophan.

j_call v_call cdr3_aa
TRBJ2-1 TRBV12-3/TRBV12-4 CASSFGGRQEQFF
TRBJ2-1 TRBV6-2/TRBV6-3 CASSYNTRQGAHEQFF
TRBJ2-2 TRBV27 CASSSTASYANTGELFF
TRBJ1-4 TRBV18 CASSGQGAETNEKLFF
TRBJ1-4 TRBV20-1 CSAPPSGRVNEKLFF
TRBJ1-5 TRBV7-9 CASSLVRQGTNQPQHF
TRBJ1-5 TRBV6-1 CACRGPGAAGPQHF
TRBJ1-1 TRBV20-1 CSAPSPYRVDTEAFF
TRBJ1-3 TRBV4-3 CASSPGVRNTIYF
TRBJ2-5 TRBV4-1 CASSQEEGGSGQETQYF
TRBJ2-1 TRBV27 CASRSQGFGGNEQFF
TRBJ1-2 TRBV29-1 CSGRLGYYGYTF
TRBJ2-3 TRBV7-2 CASSPGRGTDTQYF
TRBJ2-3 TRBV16 CASRRGRGEDTQYF
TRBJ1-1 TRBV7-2 CASSLRGREAFF
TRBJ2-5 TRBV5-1 CASSLTSAVETQYF
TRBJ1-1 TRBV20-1 CSARALDSNTEAFF
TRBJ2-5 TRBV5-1 CASSLAGTSGQETQYF
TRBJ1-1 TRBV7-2 CASRPSGWGNTEAFF
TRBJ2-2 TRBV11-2 CASSPIQGNTGELFF